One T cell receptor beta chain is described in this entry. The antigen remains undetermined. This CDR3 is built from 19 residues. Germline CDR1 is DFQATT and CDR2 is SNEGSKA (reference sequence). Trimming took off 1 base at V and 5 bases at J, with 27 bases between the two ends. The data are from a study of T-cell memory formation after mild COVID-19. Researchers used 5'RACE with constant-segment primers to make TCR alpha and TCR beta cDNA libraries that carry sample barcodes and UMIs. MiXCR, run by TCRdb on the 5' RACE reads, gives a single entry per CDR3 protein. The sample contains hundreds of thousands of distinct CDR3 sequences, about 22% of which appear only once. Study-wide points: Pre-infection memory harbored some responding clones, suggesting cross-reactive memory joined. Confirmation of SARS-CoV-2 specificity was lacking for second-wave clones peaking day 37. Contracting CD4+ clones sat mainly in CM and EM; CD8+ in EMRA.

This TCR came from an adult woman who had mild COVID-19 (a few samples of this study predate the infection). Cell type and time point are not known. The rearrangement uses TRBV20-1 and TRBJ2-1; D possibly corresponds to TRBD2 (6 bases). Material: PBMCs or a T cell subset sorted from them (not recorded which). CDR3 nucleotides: TGCAGTGCTAGAGCCCCAAGACTAGTCCAAGGGCGAACCAACAATGAGCAGTTCTTC. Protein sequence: CSARAPRLVQGRTNNEQFF.